These 9 T cell receptor beta chains were sequenced from one sample in a study of blood T cell repertoires in COVID-19. Measured with immunoSEQ multiplex PCR; TCRdb has only the in-frame clones, and not every one. The sample carries about 240,000 clones, 86% recorded once. The sample consisted of PBMCs or T cells enriched from blood (not recorded which). These receptors were collected from a woman between 40 and 55 years old with acute COVID-19.

This chain joins TRBV5-5 and TRBJ2-3, with 7 bases lining up with TRBD1. The J segment lost 4 bases and the V segment lost 1 base, leaving 6 bases of the junction unmatched. CDR1 is SGHKS, CDR2 YYEKEE, per germline (reference sequence). The CDR3 covers 15 residues. Written as DNA, the CDR3 is TGTGCCAGCAGCTTGTTGGCAGGGGGTCCAGATACGCAGTATTTT. Protein: CASSLLAGGPDTQYF.

The rearrangement links TRBV2 to TRBJ1-2; TRBD1 matches 9 bases. Germline CDR1 SNHLY, CDR2 FYNNEI. The CDR3 has 13 residues. V was clipped by 10 bases and J by 1 base; unmatched bases: 4. The CDR3 region has the DNA TGTGCCATCCGACAGGGGGATAACTATGGCTACACCTTC. Translation gives CAIRQGDNYGYTF. Looking up the rest from reference TRBV2 and TRBJ1-2 gives the full variable domain: EPEVTQTPSHQVTQMGQEVILRCVPISNHLYFYWYRQILGQKVEFLVSFYNNEISEKSEIFDDQFSVERPDGSNFTLKIRSTKLEDSAMYFCAIRQGDNYGYTFGSGTRLTVV.

The J gene is TRBJ1-4, the V gene TRBV15; TRBD1 agrees at 8 bases. With V trimmed by 5 bases and J by 8 bases, 4 bases remained unmatched. This CDR3 is built from 13 residues. Germline lookup yields CDR1 LNHNV and CDR2 YYDKDF (reference sequence). In DNA form, the CDR3 reads TGTGCCACCAGCCGAAGACAGGGGGAAAAACTGTTTTTT. Its protein is CATSRRQGEKLFF.

This sequence joins TRBV13 and TRBJ2-3, with 7 positions matching TRBD2. Germline V gene lookup returns CDR1 PRHDT and CDR2 FYEKMQ (reference sequence). Losses at the gene ends were 7 bases for V and 4 bases for J; bases not matched to a gene: 5. This CDR3 spans 13 amino acids. CDR3 sequence: CASTRREADTQYF. The CDR3 DNA follows: TGTGCCAGCACTCGACGGGAGGCAGATACGCAGTATTTT. Supplemented by reference TRBV13 and TRBJ2-3, the full variable domain reads AAGVIQSPRHLIKEKRETATLKCYPIPRHDTVYWYQQGPGQDPQFLISFYEKMQSDKGSIPDRFSAQQFSDYHSELNMSSLELGDSALYFCASTRREADTQYFGPGTRLTVL.

The V gene is TRBV4-2, the J gene TRBJ2-7, with 10 bases fitting TRBD2. The V gene end was trimmed by 4 bases and the J gene end by 0 bases; junction bases not matched to a gene: 12. The CDR3 length is 18 residues. The germline V gene encodes CDR1 LGHNA and CDR2 YNFKEQ. The CDR3 is CASSPTVTGLANSYEQYF. The DNA of the CDR3 is TGTGCCAGCAGCCCGACCGTAACGGGACTAGCGAACTCCTACGAGCAGTACTTC.

The CDR3 reads CASSQDLAGKNEQFF. The CDR3 DNA is TGCGCCAGCAGCCAAGACCTAGCGGGCAAAAATGAGCAGTTCTTC. The chain uses TRBV4-1 and TRBJ2-1; 8 bases fit TRBD2. Trimming took 0 bases from V and 7 from J; bases not matched to a gene: 5. The CDR3 extends over 15 amino acids. CDR1 is MGHRA, CDR2 YSYEKL, per germline.

The gene calls are TRBV4-2 and TRBJ2-2; 12 nucleotides match TRBD2. Unmatched junction bases numbered 8, after V lost 0 bases and J lost 6 bases. The CDR3 sequence is 18 residues long. Germline-derived CDR1 and CDR2 are LGHNA and YNFKEQ. CDR3 amino acids: CASSQDPASGRGSGELFF. DNA of the CDR3: TGTGCCAGCAGCCAAGATCCAGCTAGCGGGAGGGGATCCGGGGAGCTGTTTTTT.

V and J are TRBV30 and TRBJ2-3; weak D call: TRBD1 (6 bases). The CDR3 consists of 15 residues. V lost 5 bases and J lost 2, with 17 bases in between. CDR1 and CDR2 (germline): GTSNPN, SVGIG (reference sequence). The CDR3 sequence is CAWGSGTLNTDTQYF. CDR3 nucleotide sequence: TGTGCCTGGGGATCCGGGACACTTAACACAGATACGCAGTATTTT.

The chain uses TRBV6-1 and TRBJ2-1; 9 bases fit TRBD2. The CDR3 length is 16 residues. V lost 2 bases to trimming and J lost 4 bases; unmatched junction nucleotides: 6. Germline loops: CDR1 MNHNS, CDR2 SASEGT. The CDR3 spells CASSELASGEYNEQFF. CDR3 DNA: TGTGCCAGCAGTGAACTAGCTAGCGGGGAATACAATGAGCAGTTCTTC.